The T cell receptor (beta chain) described here comes from a study of ipilimumab plus nivolumab after autologous stem cell transplantation. Turning to the study itself: Patients received a median of about five ipilimumab and 8 or 9 nivolumab doses. Findings and caveats of the study: Authors suggest TCR repertoire, Treg phenotype and gut microbiota support further study.

Sample share makes this clone large. Its antigen is still unknown. Patients got ipilimumab 1 mg/kg beginning 14 to 28 days post-transplant. Sequenced by immunoSEQ multiplex PCR; TCRdb stores in-frame clones only, minus some. The sample has 20,000 to 25,000 clones, more than 60% seen once. This material consisted of PBMCs, taken in a trial of ipilimumab plus nivolumab as post-transplant consolidation. The TCR comes from a male donor with diffuse large B-cell lymphoma.

The CDR3 DNA follows: TGTGCCAGCATTGAGGGAAGGGCTGAAGCTTTCTTT. This sequence encodes CASIEGRAEAFF. This chain uses TRBV2 with TRBJ1-1, with D unresolved. CDR1 and CDR2 from the germline V gene are SNHLY and FYNNEI. The V gene lost 7 bases and the J gene lost 6 bases, with 12 bases spanning the gap. The CDR3 is 12 amino acids.